Below, 22 T cell receptor beta chains from the same sample are listed, as sequenced in a study of identifying expanded T cells in peripheral blood. Sequencing was performed with immunoSEQ multiplex PCR; in TCRdb, only in-frame clones are kept and a portion is missing. The sample contains about 89,000 clones, around 87% of which appear only once. Sequenced input: blood. Receptors originate from a person aged 18 to 70 in good health.

This chain connects TRBV5-1 to TRBJ1-2; D is unresolved. V was trimmed by 1 base and J by 8 bases, leaving 9 bases between them. This CDR3 comprises 12 residues. CDR1 and CDR2 from the germline V gene are SGHRS and YFSETQ. The CDR3 sequence: CASSLWHAGYTF. The CDR3 DNA sequence: TGCGCCAGCAGCTTGTGGCATGCGGGCTACACCTTC. Filled out from reference TRBV5-1 and TRBJ1-2, the complete variable domain reads KAGVTQTPRYLIKTRGQQVTLSCSPISGHRSVSWYQQTPGQGLQFLFEYFSETQRNKGNFPGRFSGRQFSNSRSEMNVSTLELGDSALYLCASSLWHAGYTFGSGTRLTVV.

V is TRBV4-1 and J is TRBJ2-7, with D unclear. The germline V and J ends were trimmed by 3 bases and 4 bases, with 10 bases remaining between them. The germline CDR1 and CDR2 sequences are MGHRA and YSYEKL. The CDR3 is 13 residues long. The CDR3: CASSQGISYEQYF. The CDR3 DNA is TGCGCCAGCAGCCAGGGGATTTCTTACGAGCAGTACTTC.

The V gene is TRBV6-1, the J gene TRBJ1-5; maybe TRBD1 (6 bases). Trimming removed 1 base from V and 0 bases from J, with 13 bases in between. Germline CDR1 reads MNHNS; CDR2 reads SASEGT. This CDR3 has 17 residues. CDR3 in amino acids: CASSEGQVFYSNQPQHF. CDR3 DNA sequence: TGTGCCAGCAGTGAAGGACAGGTTTTCTATAGCAATCAGCCCCAGCATTTT.

The genes are TRBV11-3 and TRBJ1-1; D remains unclear. CDR1 and CDR2 (germline): SGHNT, YENEEA. The V end lost 0 bases, the J end lost 1 base, and 18 bases lay between the germline ends. The CDR3 totals 18 residues. The CDR3 region is CASSLDQGGSARNTEAFF. In DNA form, the CDR3 reads TGTGCCAGCAGCTTAGATCAAGGCGGAAGCGCAAGGAACACTGAAGCTTTCTTT.

The gene calls are TRBV19 and TRBJ1-5; D is perhaps TRBD1 (6 bases). The ends were cut back, 6 bases at V and 1 base at J, with 13 bases in the middle. Germline V gene sequence: CDR1 LNHDA, CDR2 SQIVND (reference sequence). This CDR3 contains 15 residues. The CDR3 reads CASREQGRSNQPQHF. The CDR3 coding sequence is TGTGCCAGTAGGGAACAGGGAAGGAGCAATCAGCCCCAGCATTTT.

This clone occurred a few times. The chain combines TRBV7-2 with TRBJ1-6, with 7 bases fitting TRBD1. With 3 bases clipped from V and 7 bases from J, the junction kept 6 bases outside the gene matches. Germline CDR1 reads SGHTA; CDR2 reads FQGNSA. CDR3 length: 15 residues. The CDR3 nucleotides are TGTGCCAGCAGCTTCAATCTCAGGGGGAATTCACCCCTCCACTTT. It specifies CASSFNLRGNSPLHF.

This chain joins TRBV6-5 and TRBJ2-7, with D tentatively TRBD2 (5 bases). Trimming removed 6 bases from V and 0 bases from J, with 12 bases in between. CDR1 is MNHEY and CDR2 is SVGAGI in the germline V gene. The CDR3 is made up of 14 amino acids. The CDR3 nucleotides are TGTGCCAGCAGGACCACGGGGTTCTCCTACGAGCAGTACTTC. Its translation: CASRTTGFSYEQYF.

V gene TRBV10-3 combines with J gene TRBJ2-7, with D maybe TRBD1 (6 bases). The CDR3 has 13 residues. Germline V gene lookup returns CDR1 ENHRY and CDR2 SYGVKD. V lost 7 bases, J lost 3 bases, and 13 bases lay in between. CDR3 DNA: TGTGCCATCACGGGACATTTAAGCTACGAGCAGTACTTC. Encoded protein: CAITGHLSYEQYF.

The gene calls are TRBV9 and TRBJ2-1, with 9 bases that match TRBD2. Looked up from germline, CDR1 is SGDLS and CDR2 is YYNGEE. The length of the CDR3 is 16 residues. The junction had 15 bases not matched to a gene; V was cut back by 4 bases and J by 10 bases. CDR3 sequence: CASSTDSGGPVNEQFF. CDR3 coding DNA: TGTGCCAGCAGCACAGATAGCGGGGGTCCCGTTAACGAGCAGTTCTTC.

CDR3 in amino acids: CASSLGPEPSYQETQYF. CDR3 coding DNA: TGTGCCAGCAGCTTAGGGCCGGAACCGTCGTACCAAGAGACCCAGTACTTC. The genes are TRBV7-2 and TRBJ2-5; D is unresolved. Germline-derived CDR1 and CDR2 are SGHTA and FQGNSA. Trimming removed 1 base at V and 0 bases at J, with 15 bases between. The CDR3 has 17 amino acids.

The rearrangement joins TRBV9 to TRBJ2-5, with no clear D. The V gene lost 4 bases and the J gene lost 2 bases, with 18 bases spanning the gap. Per the germline V gene, CDR1 is SGDLS and CDR2 is YYNGEE. The CDR3 contains 16 residues. The CDR3 region is CASSPTLAVQQETQYF. As DNA, the CDR3 is TGTGCCAGCAGCCCCACCCTGGCTGTACAGCAAGAGACCCAGTACTTC.

The chain is built from TRBV7-9 and TRBJ2-6, with D uncertain. This CDR3 region has 17 residues. V was shortened by 3 bases and J by 4 bases, with 16 bases between the two germline ends. Germline V gene data show CDR1 as SEHNR and CDR2 as FQNEAQ (reference sequence). The CDR3 DNA sequence: TGTGCCAGCAGCTTGCCCCGACGCATATCGGGGGCCAACGTCCTGACTTTC. Translated: CASSLPRRISGANVLTF.

As DNA, the CDR3 is TGTGCCACAAAAACAAACCGGGTTATGGGCTACACCTTC. It translates to CATKTNRVMGYTF. The V and J genes are TRBV7-9 and TRBJ1-2, with D unclear. The CDR3 runs 13 residues. CDR1 and CDR2 from the germline V gene are SEHNR and FQNEAQ (reference sequence). The V end lost 10 bases, the J end lost 8 bases, and 20 bases lay between the germline ends.

The rearrangement uses TRBV2 and TRBJ2-4; D ambiguous. Between the trimmed V and J ends, which lost 6 bases and 8 bases, there was a span of 20 bases. The germline V gene encodes CDR1 SNHLY and CDR2 FYNNEI. CDR3 length: 15 amino acids. CDR3 nucleotides: TGTGCCAGCAGACCCGGACCGATTGGGGTGCACATTCAGTACTTC. It yields the protein CASRPGPIGVHIQYF.

This chain uses TRBV30 with TRBJ1-2; D uncertain. CDR3 length: 13 amino acids. Trimming removed 0 bases at V and 2 bases at J, with 7 bases between. Germline CDR1 reads GTSNPN; CDR2 reads SVGIG (reference sequence). The CDR3 region is CAWSVELNYGYTF. CDR3 bases: TGTGCCTGGAGTGTTGAACTGAACTATGGCTACACCTTC.

The chain is built from TRBV11-3 and TRBJ2-2; 9 bases are shared with TRBD1. The germline V gene encodes CDR1 SGHNT and CDR2 YENEEA. V was pared by 1 base and J by 1 base, with 4 bases of the junction left unmatched. The CDR3 extends over 17 amino acids. CDR3 amino acids: CASSLGWTGVNTGELFF. CDR3 DNA: TGTGCCAGCAGCTTAGGTTGGACAGGGGTGAACACCGGGGAGCTGTTTTTT. The complete variable domain, with remaining parts taken from reference TRBV11-3 and TRBJ2-2, reads EAGVVQSPRYKIIEKKQPVAFWCNPISGHNTLYWYLQNLGQGPELLIRYENEEAVDDSQLPKDRFSAERLKGVDSTLKIQPAELGDSAVYLCASSLGWTGVNTGELFFGEGSRLTVL.

This chain joins TRBV7-6 and TRBJ2-7; D ambiguous. V was pared by 0 bases and J by 4 bases, with 7 bases between. CDR1 is SGHVS, CDR2 FNYEAQ, per germline. This CDR3 is 13 amino acids long. DNA for the CDR3: TGTGCCAGCAGCTTAGCGGTGGGTTACGAGCAGTACTTC. Protein product: CASSLAVGYEQYF.

This chain uses TRBV13 with TRBJ1-1, with 8 bases fitting TRBD1. Trimming took 1 base from V and 1 from J; bases not matched to a gene: 8. Looked up from germline, CDR1 is PRHDT and CDR2 is FYEKMQ (reference sequence). The CDR3 contains 17 residues. CDR3 residues: CASSLVSRTGRNTEAFF. CDR3 coding DNA: TGTGCCAGCAGCTTAGTATCCCGGACAGGGCGGAACACTGAAGCTTTCTTT.

This sequence joins TRBV27 and TRBJ2-1; D is uncertain. CDR3 length equals 13 residues. V was pared by 3 bases and J by 6 bases, with 9 bases between. CDR1 and CDR2 (germline): MNHEY, SMNVEV (reference sequence). Here the CDR3 DNA reads TGTGCCAGCAGTTTTGGTGGTAGCAATGAGCAGTTCTTC. Encoded protein: CASSFGGSNEQFF.

In this sample, this clone turned up a few times. The rearrangement uses TRBV2 and TRBJ1-2, with TRBD1 as a possible D gene (6 bases). Germline-derived CDR1 and CDR2 are SNHLY and FYNNEI. Trimming stripped 4 bases from V and 0 bases from J, with 9 bases between. The CDR3 runs 14 residues. The CDR3: CASSVQGTNYGYTF. In DNA form, the CDR3 reads TGTGCCAGCAGTGTCCAGGGGACTAACTATGGCTACACCTTC.

The J gene is TRBJ2-2, the V gene TRBV6-1; D is ambiguous. The germline V gene has CDR1 MNHNS and CDR2 SASEGT. CDR3 length: 13 residues. The germline V and J ends were trimmed by 0 bases and 8 bases, with 7 bases remaining between them. Here the CDR3 reads CASSEADKGELFF. In DNA form, the CDR3 reads TGTGCCAGCAGTGAAGCTGATAAAGGGGAGCTGTTTTTT.

The J gene is TRBJ2-3, the V gene TRBV19; no clear D. CDR1 and CDR2 (germline): LNHDA, SQIVND (reference sequence). With 6 bases removed from V and 0 bases from J, the gap between germline ends came to 13 bases. The CDR3 contains 15 residues. CDR3 nucleotide sequence: TGTGCCAGTAGCGGCATATCCTCTAGCACAGATACGCAGTATTTT. Translated: CASSGISSSTDTQYF.